This record concerns one T cell receptor (beta chain) sequence. The junction departs from germline at one end; a sequencing error may be responsible. The data belong to a study of shared clonotypes between healthy human individuals. The CDR3 length is 14 residues. CDR1 SGHRS and CDR2 YFSETQ come from the germline V gene. Generated by immunoSEQ multiplex PCR, the TCRdb table keeps only in-frame clones and is missing some. The table includes over 95,000 clones, approximately 51% detected once. V gene TRBV5-1 combines with J gene TRBJ1-5, with D perhaps matching TRBD1 (5 bases). Sample: PBMCs. The sequence derives from a middle-aged woman in good health. Some clones in this sample may be carry-over from other donors' samples. CDR3 in amino acids: CASSADSSHQPQHF. The CDR3 coding sequence is TGCGCCAGCAGCGCCGACAGTAGCCATCAGCCCCAGCATTTT.